The present T cell receptor (beta chain) was sequenced within a study of T-cell reconstitution after alpha-beta-depleted transplantation in children. The TCRbeta library was prepared with unique molecular identifiers. A single record per CDR3 protein comes from TCRdb applying MiXCR to the PCR reads. The data show around 370,000 distinct CDR3 sequences, about 9.4% seen once. Sequences were derived from PBMCs from the stem cell graft donor, sampled from the stem cell graft. The sequence derives from a human donor who donated a stem cell graft to a child with acute lymphoblastic leukemia.

The CDR3 region is CASSWEWGRGNSPLHF. DNA for the CDR3: TGTGCCAGCAGTTGGGAATGGGGGCGCGGGAATTCACCCCTCCACTTT. V and J are TRBV28 and TRBJ1-6; a weak D match, TRBD1 (6 bases). Germline CDR1 is MDHEN and CDR2 is SYDVKM. This CDR3 has 16 residues. V gave up 4 bases and J gave up 7 bases, with 17 bases separating them.